This TCR beta chain was observed in a study of blood T cell repertoires in COVID-19. The wider study: Whether acute or convalescent, the COVID-19 samples came from the United States, Italy and Spain. T cells, B-cell-depleted T cells, or PBMCs supplied cDNA or gDNA.

Germline V gene lookup returns CDR1 LGHNA and CDR2 YNFKEQ. Between the trimmed V and J ends, which lost 0 bases and 4 bases, there was a span of 13 bases. This CDR3 has 16 amino acids. Original methodology: Estimation of nucleated cell counts relied on the amplification of reference gene primers. The assay was immunoSEQ multiplex PCR, and TCRdb's table has in-frame clones only and misses some. The D gene and trimming were derived from the DNA, and the V and J assignments and clone size from that table. The top ten hold 2.2% of the sample, which has fewer than 250,000 clones, approximately 87% seen once.

The sequenced sample was peripheral blood. This sequence was found in a woman aged 50 to 60 with acute or convalescent COVID-19. This rearrangement joins TRBV4-2 to TRBJ2-1, with a tentative D call TRBD2 (6 bases). The CDR3 is CASSQDMAGPYNEQFF. The CDR3 region has the DNA TGTGCCAGCAGCCAAGATATGGCGGGGCCGTACAATGAGCAGTTCTTC.